This T cell receptor beta chain originates from a study of identical twins. Findings and limits, study-wide: There was an excess of low generation probability in the out-of-frame alpha sequences that twins shared. While abundant cord blood beta clonotypes carried fewer insertions, memory repertoires showed no such pattern.

From the 5' RACE reads, TCRdb called clonotypes with MiXCR, one entry per CDR3 protein. Of about 190,000 distinct CDR3 sequences in the sample, about a sixth were seen once. The germline gives CDR1 DFQATT, CDR2 SNEGSKA (reference sequence). The CDR3 covers 14 residues. Trimming left V 0 bases short and J 1 base short, with 9 bases between. This clonotype appeared a few times. What it binds is unknown. This sample also appeared in a second study, on T cells expressing NK-cell markers.

Sequencing used CD8+ T cells sorted from blood. This receptor was taken from a woman aged 18-35 years in good health. The chain links TRBV20-1 to TRBJ2-5, with D unclear. The CDR3 coding sequence is TGCAGTGCTAGAGATTTAAGGGCCCAAGAGACCCAGTACTTC. It is translated as CSARDLRAQETQYF.